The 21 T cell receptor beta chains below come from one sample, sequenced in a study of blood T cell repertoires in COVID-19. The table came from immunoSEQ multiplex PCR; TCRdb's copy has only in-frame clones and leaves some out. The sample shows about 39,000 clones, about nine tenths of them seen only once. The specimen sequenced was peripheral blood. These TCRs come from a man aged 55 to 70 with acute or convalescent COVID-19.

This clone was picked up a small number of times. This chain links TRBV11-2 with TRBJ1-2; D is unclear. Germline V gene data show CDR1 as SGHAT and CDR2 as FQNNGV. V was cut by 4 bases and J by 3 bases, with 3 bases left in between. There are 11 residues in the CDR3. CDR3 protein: CASSSYYGYTF. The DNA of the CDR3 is TGTGCCAGCAGCTCATACTATGGCTACACCTTC.

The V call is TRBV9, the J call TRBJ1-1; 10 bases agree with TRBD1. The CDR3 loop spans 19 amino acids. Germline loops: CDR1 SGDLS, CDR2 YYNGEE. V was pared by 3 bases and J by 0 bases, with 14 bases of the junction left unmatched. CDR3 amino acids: CASSDLKRDRGGMNTEAFF. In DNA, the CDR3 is TGTGCCAGCAGCGACCTAAAAAGGGACAGGGGAGGGATGAACACTGAAGCTTTCTTT. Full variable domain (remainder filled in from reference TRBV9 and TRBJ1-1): DSGVTQTPKHLITATGQRVTLRCSPRSGDLSVYWYQQSLDQGLQFLIQYYNGEERAKGNILERFSAQQFPDLHSELNLSSLELGDSALYFCASSDLKRDRGGMNTEAFFGQGTRLTVV.

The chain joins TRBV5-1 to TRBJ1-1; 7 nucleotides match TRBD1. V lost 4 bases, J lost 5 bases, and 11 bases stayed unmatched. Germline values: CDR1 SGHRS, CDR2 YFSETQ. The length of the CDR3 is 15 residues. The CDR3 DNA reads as TGCGCCAGCAGCACTGGGACCTCCAGGGGGACTGAAGCTTTCTTT. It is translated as CASSTGTSRGTEAFF.

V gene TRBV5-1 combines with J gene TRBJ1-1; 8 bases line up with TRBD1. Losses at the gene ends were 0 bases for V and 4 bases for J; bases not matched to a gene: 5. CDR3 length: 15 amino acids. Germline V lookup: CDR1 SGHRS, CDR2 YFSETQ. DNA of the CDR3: TGCGCCAGCAGCTTGGCCGGACAGGGTTTCACTGAAGCTTTCTTT. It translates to CASSLAGQGFTEAFF. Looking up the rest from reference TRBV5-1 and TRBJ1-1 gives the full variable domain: KAGVTQTPRYLIKTRGQQVTLSCSPISGHRSVSWYQQTPGQGLQFLFEYFSETQRNKGNFPGRFSGRQFSNSRSEMNVSTLELGDSALYLCASSLAGQGFTEAFFGQGTRLTVV.

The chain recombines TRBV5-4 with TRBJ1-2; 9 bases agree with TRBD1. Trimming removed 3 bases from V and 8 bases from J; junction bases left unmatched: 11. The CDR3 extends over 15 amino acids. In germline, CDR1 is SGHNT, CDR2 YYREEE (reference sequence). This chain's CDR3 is CASSSGDRVGRGYTF. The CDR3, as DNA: TGTGCCAGCAGCTCCGGGGACAGGGTGGGACGCGGCTACACCTTC.

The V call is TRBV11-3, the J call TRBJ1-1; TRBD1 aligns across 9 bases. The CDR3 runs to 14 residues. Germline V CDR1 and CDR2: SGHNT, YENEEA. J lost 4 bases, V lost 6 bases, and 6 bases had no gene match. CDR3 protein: CASSLTGGVTEAFF. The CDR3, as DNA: TGTGCCAGCAGTTTGACAGGGGGTGTCACTGAAGCTTTCTTT.

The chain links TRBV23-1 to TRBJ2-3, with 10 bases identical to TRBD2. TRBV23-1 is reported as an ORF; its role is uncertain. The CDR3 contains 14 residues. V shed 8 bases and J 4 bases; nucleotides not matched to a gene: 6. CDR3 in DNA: TGCGCCAGCCTTAGCGGGAGGATGCCAGATACGCAGTATTTT. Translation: CASLSGRMPDTQYF.

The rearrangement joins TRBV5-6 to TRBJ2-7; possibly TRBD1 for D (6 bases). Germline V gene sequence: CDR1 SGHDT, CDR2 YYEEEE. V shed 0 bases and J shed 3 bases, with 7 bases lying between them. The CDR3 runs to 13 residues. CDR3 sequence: CASSLGGHYEQYV. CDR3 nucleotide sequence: TGTGCCAGCAGCTTGGGGGGGCACTACGAGCAGTACGTC.

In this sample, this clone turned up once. CDR3 coding DNA: TGTGCCAGCAGCTCGGGACTTTACTACGAGCAGTACTTC. Translated: CASSSGLYYEQYF. The chain carries TRBV7-2 and TRBJ2-7, with D tentatively TRBD2 (6 bases). CDR3 length equals 13 residues. Germline CDR1 is SGHTA and CDR2 is FQGNSA. V was pared by 4 bases and J by 3 bases, with 10 bases between. Full variable domain (remainder filled in from reference TRBV7-2 and TRBJ2-7): GAGVSQSPSNKVTEKGKDVELRCDPISGHTALYWYRQSLGQGLEFLIYFQGNSAPDKSGLPSDRFSAERTGGSVSTLTIQRTQQEDSAVYLCASSSGLYYEQYFGPGTRLTVT.

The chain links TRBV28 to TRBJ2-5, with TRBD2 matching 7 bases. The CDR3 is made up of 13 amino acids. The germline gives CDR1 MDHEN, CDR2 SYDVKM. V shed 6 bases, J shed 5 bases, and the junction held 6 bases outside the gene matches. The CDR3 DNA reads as TGTGCCAGCAGGCCTACTAGCGTTGAGACCCAGTACTTC. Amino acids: CASRPTSVETQYF.

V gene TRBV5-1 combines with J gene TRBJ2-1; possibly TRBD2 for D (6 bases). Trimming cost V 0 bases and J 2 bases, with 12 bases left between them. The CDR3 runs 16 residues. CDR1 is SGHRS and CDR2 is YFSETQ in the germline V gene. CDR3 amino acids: CASSLGIAEAYNEQFF. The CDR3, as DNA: TGCGCCAGCAGCTTGGGGATAGCGGAGGCCTACAATGAGCAGTTCTTC.

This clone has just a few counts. The CDR3 reads CASSLRGLLRGSNQPQHF. The CDR3 nucleotides are TGTGCCAGCAGCTTACGGGGCCTACTGAGGGGGAGCAATCAGCCCCAGCATTTT. V is TRBV5-8 and J is TRBJ1-5; weak D call: TRBD1 (6 bases). The CDR3 extends over 18 amino acids. Trimming pared 2 bases from V and 1 base from J, leaving 19 bases between. Looked up from germline, CDR1 is SGHTS and CDR2 is YDEGEE. Together with reference TRBV5-8 and TRBJ1-5, the CDR3 gives the full variable domain: EAGVTQSPTHLIKTRGQQATLRCSPISGHTSVYWYQQALGLGLQFLLWYDEGEERNRGNFPPRFSGRQFPNYSSELNVNALELEDSALYLCASSLRGLLRGSNQPQHFGDGTRLSIL.

The CDR3 protein is CASSREPMNTEAFF. CDR3 bases: TGTGCCAGCAGTCGAGAACCCATGAACACTGAAGCTTTCTTT. The chain has TRBV11-3 and TRBJ1-1, with D uncertain. Germline V gives CDR1 SGHNT, CDR2 YENEEA. The ends were cut back, 6 bases at V and 0 bases at J, with 11 bases in the middle. The CDR3 sequence is 14 residues long.

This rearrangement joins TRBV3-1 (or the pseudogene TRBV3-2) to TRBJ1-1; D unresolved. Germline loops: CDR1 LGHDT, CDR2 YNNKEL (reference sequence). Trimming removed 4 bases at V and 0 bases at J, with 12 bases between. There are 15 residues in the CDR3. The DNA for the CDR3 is TGTGCCAGCAGCCTTGAGGGAAGACTGAACACTGAAGCTTTCTTT. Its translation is CASSLEGRLNTEAFF.

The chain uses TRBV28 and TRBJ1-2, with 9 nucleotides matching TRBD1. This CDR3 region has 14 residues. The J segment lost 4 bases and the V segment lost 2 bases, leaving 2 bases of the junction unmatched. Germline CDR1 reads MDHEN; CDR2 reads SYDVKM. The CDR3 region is CASSLGDRVYGYTF. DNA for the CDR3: TGTGCCAGCAGTTTAGGGGACAGGGTCTATGGCTACACCTTC.

The CDR3 loop reads CASSYPRGESYEQYF. The CDR3 DNA sequence: TGTGCCAGCAGTTACCCGCGAGGTGAATCCTACGAGCAGTACTTC. This chain connects TRBV6-2 or TRBV6-3 to TRBJ2-7; D remains ambiguous. Germline CDR1 is MNHEY and CDR2 is SVGEGT. Trimming pared 2 bases from V and 1 base from J, leaving 12 bases between. This CDR3 contains 15 residues.

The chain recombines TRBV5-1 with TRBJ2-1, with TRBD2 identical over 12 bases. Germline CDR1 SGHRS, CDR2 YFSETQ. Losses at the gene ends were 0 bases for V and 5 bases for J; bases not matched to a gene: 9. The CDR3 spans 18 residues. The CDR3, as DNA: TGCGCCAGCAGCTTGGGGCCTAGCGGGAGGGTATGGCACAATGAGCAGTTCTTC. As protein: CASSLGPSGRVWHNEQFF. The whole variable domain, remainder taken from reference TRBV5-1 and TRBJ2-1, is KAGVTQTPRYLIKTRGQQVTLSCSPISGHRSVSWYQQTPGQGLQFLFEYFSETQRNKGNFPGRFSGRQFSNSRSEMNVSTLELGDSALYLCASSLGPSGRVWHNEQFFGPGTRLTVL.

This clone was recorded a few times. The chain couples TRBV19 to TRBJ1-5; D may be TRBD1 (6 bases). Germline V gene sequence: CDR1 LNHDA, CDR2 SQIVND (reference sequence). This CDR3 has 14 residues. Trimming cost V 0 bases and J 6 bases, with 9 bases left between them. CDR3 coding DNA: TGTGCCAGTAGTATAGATAGGGGGAGTCAGCCCCAGCATTTT. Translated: CASSIDRGSQPQHF.

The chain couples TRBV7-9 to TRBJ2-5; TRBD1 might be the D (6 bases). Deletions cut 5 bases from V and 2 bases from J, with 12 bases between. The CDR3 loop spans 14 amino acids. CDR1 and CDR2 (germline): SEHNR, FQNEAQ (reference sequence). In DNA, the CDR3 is TGTGCCAGCAGCCCAGGACAGCTTCAAGAGACCCAGTACTTC. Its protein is CASSPGQLQETQYF.

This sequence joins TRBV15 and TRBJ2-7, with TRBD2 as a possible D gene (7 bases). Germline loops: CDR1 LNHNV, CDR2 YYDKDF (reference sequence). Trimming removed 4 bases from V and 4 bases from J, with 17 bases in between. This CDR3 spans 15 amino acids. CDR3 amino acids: CATSMGGGLTYEQYF. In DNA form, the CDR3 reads TGTGCCACCAGCATGGGAGGGGGACTGACGTACGAGCAGTACTTC.

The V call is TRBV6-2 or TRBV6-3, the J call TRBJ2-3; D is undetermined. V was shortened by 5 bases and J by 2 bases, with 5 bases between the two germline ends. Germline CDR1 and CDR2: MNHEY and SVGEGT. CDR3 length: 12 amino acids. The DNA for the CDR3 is TGTGCCAGCAGTACAACCACAGATACGCAGTATTTT. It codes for CASSTTTDTQYF.